This TCR beta chain was documented in a study of blood T cells in healthy people across ages. Study findings and constraints: Both naive CD4+ cell counts and diversity were greater in long-lived donors than in aged donors.

On this clonotype: Its antigen is still unknown.

V was pared by 6 bases and J by 2 bases, with 3 bases of the junction left unmatched. CDR3 length: 15 amino acids. Primers used in a second PCR of roughly 6 to 12 cycles were a sample-barcoded 5' primer and a J-beta primer mix. With 12 random nucleotides, a template-switch adaptor tagged each individual cDNA molecule. Via MiXCR, TCRdb re-called the 5' RACE reads, giving one row per CDR3 protein. The data hold around 1,500,000 distinct CDR3 sequences, with approximately 30% observed a single time. The sequence derives from a woman in her 30s in good health. The chain has TRBV12-3 or TRBV12-4 and TRBJ2-3, with 12 bases lining up with TRBD2. Specimen: blood. CDR3 region: CASSGTSGFTDTQYF. CDR3 sequence (DNA): TGTGCCAGCAGCGGGACTAGCGGGTTCACAGATACGCAGTATTTT.